The next 5 T cell receptor beta chains were all read from a single sample in a study of T cell responses to AZD1222 COVID-19 vaccine. Profiling relied on immunoSEQ multiplex PCR, and the TCRdb table lists in-frame clones only, not all of them. Counted here are around 56,000 clones, approximately 88% occurring once; the ten biggest clones make up 14%. Sequencing was performed on peripheral blood, taken 28 days after the second AZD1222 dose. The origin of the receptors is an adult who received the AZD1222 COVID-19 vaccine.

V usage is TRBV25-1 and J usage is TRBJ1-5; D is uncertain. Germline CDR1 reads MGHDK; CDR2 reads SYGVNS. This CDR3 contains 14 residues. With 8 bases removed from V and 0 bases from J, the gap between germline ends came to 11 bases. CDR3 region: CASSPGVSNQPQHF. DNA for the CDR3: TGTGCCAGCTCACCGGGTGTTAGCAATCAGCCCCAGCATTTT.

This chain connects TRBV18 to TRBJ1-1, with a weak D call TRBD1 (5 bases). The germline V and J ends were trimmed by 3 bases and 4 bases, with 9 bases remaining between them. This CDR3 spans 13 amino acids. Germline loops: CDR1 KGHSH, CDR2 LQKENI. The CDR3 here is CASSPGRATEAFF. CDR3 DNA sequence: TGTGCCAGCTCACCCGGCAGGGCCACTGAAGCTTTCTTT.

This rearrangement joins TRBV6-5 to TRBJ2-5; D gene ambiguous. The germline CDR1 and CDR2 sequences are MNHEY and SVGAGI. Trimming cost V 0 bases and J 7 bases, with 6 bases left between them. The CDR3 length is 12 residues. The CDR3 reads CASSYSSMTQYF. In nucleotides, the CDR3 is TGTGCCAGCAGTTACTCGTCAATGACCCAGTACTTC.

CDR3 protein: CASSQFRTGELFF. CDR3 nucleotides: TGCGCCAGCAGCCAATTCCGCACCGGGGAGCTGTTTTTT. The chain employs TRBV4-1 and TRBJ2-2, with D uncertain. From germline, CDR1 is MGHRA and CDR2 YSYEKL. V dropped 2 bases and J dropped 4 bases, with 5 bases sitting between them. CDR3 length: 13 amino acids.

This clone was found a few times. The chain uses TRBV5-5 and TRBJ2-7, with D perhaps matching TRBD1 (6 bases). The CDR3 extends over 14 amino acids. V was shortened by 3 bases and J by 4 bases, with 14 bases between the two germline ends. Per the germline V gene, CDR1 is SGHKS and CDR2 is YYEKEE (reference sequence). CDR3 coding DNA: TGTGCCAGCAGCTCACTGGGGGCCGGGTACGAGCAGTACTTC. It translates to CASSSLGAGYEQYF. Drawing the rest from reference TRBV5-5 and TRBJ2-7, the complete variable domain is DAGVTQSPTHLIKTRGQQVTLRCSPISGHKSVSWYQQVLGQGPQFIFQYYEKEERGRGNFPDRFSARQFPNYSSELNVNALLLGDSALYLCASSSLGAGYEQYFGPGTRLTVT.